These 11 T cell receptor beta chains came from one sample sequenced in a study of T cell therapy after organ transplantation. For these TCRs, the target antigens are not known. Time point denoted: 4-8 weeks after completion of therapy. Assay used: immunoSEQ multiplex PCR; TCRdb lists only in-frame clones, some missing. The sample carries just under 20,000 clones, roughly four fifths recorded once. The source was CD8+ T cells from blood, collected after autologous CMV-specific T cell therapy. These receptors were taken from a human patient who had received a solid organ transplant and had CMV disease. Some T cells may have originated in the graft donor.

The rearrangement uses TRBV27 and TRBJ2-7, with D perhaps given as TRBD1 or TRBD2 (6 bases each). Trimming shortened V by 5 bases and J by 2 bases, and 16 bases separated the two germline ends. This CDR3 is 15 amino acids long. Germline CDR1 and CDR2: MNHEY and SMNVEV (reference sequence). The CDR3 loop is CASSTHGGLTYEQYF. CDR3 nucleotide sequence: TGTGCCAGCAGTACACATGGGGGGCTCACCTACGAGCAGTACTTC.

Points on this clone: Germline is not matched at one junction end, which may reflect a read error. The chain uses TRBV5-4 and TRBJ2-5; the D is unclear. The CDR3 length is 15 residues. Germline CDR1 is SGHNT and CDR2 is YYREEE (reference sequence). The CDR3 loop reads CASTLTLGPLETQYF. CDR3 nucleotides: TGTGCCAGCACCTTGACCCTCGGGCCATTGGAGACCCAGTACTTC.

The chain employs TRBV15 and TRBJ2-7; 7 nucleotides match TRBD1. The germline gives CDR1 LNHNV, CDR2 YYDKDF (reference sequence). The CDR3 extends over 14 amino acids. The junction had 2 bases not matched to a gene; V was cut back by 3 bases and J by 0 bases. This chain's CDR3 is CATSRDRLSYEQYF. For the CDR3, the DNA is TGTGCCACCAGCAGGGACAGGCTCTCCTACGAGCAGTACTTC.

The chain links TRBV7-9 to TRBJ2-5; D is undetermined. Germline CDR1 is SEHNR and CDR2 is FQNEAQ (reference sequence). The CDR3 contains 16 residues. V was cut by 1 base and J by 2 bases, with 14 bases left in between. The CDR3 region is CASSLGRAPRQETQYF. The CDR3 region has the DNA TGTGCCAGCAGCTTAGGTAGGGCCCCTCGACAAGAGACCCAGTACTTC. The whole variable domain, remainder taken from reference TRBV7-9 and TRBJ2-5, is DTGVSQNPRHKITKRGQNVTFRCDPISEHNRLYWYRQTLGQGPEFLTYFQNEAQLEKSRLLSDRFSAERPKGSFSTLEIQRTEQGDSAMYLCASSLGRAPRQETQYFGPGTRLLVL.

Here the CDR3 DNA reads TGTGCCAGTAGCTCTCCGGGGACGACCTACGAGCAGTACTTC. Translating gives CASSSPGTTYEQYF. The chain is built from TRBV19 and TRBJ2-7; perhaps D is TRBD1 or TRBD2 (5 bases each). The CDR3 runs 14 residues. Trimming took 6 bases from V and 2 from J, leaving 14 bases between them. Germline V gene sequence: CDR1 LNHDA, CDR2 SQIVND (reference sequence).

J is TRBJ1-6 and V is TRBV6-1; D ambiguous. The CDR3 runs to 16 residues. Germline CDR1 reads MNHNS; CDR2 reads SASEGT. V was cut by 1 base and J by 7 bases, with 14 bases left in between. The CDR3 nucleotides are TGTGCCAGCAGTGAAGACGCAGGAGAGGGAAATTCACCCCTCCACTTT. This gives the protein CASSEDAGEGNSPLHF.

The chain links TRBV30 to TRBJ2-7, with a possible D match to TRBD2 (7 bases). CDR1 is GTSNPN and CDR2 is SVGIG in the germline V gene (reference sequence). The CDR3 has 13 amino acids. V was trimmed by 2 bases and J by 6 bases, leaving 14 bases between them. The CDR3 nucleotides read TGTGCCTGGAGTAACCGGGGGGCGTCCGAGCAGTACTTC. Amino acid sequence: CAWSNRGASEQYF.

The genes are TRBV2 and TRBJ2-7; D is perhaps TRBD1 (6 bases). The CDR3 has 16 residues. Germline-derived CDR1 and CDR2 are SNHLY and FYNNEI. The V and J ends lost 3 bases and 0 bases respectively, with 15 bases between them. This CDR3 is CASSDFLTGSSYEQYF. CDR3 nucleotide sequence: TGTGCCAGCAGTGATTTTCTCACAGGGAGCTCCTACGAGCAGTACTTC.

The V and J genes are TRBV9 and TRBJ2-7; maybe TRBD1 (5 bases). V lost 7 bases to trimming and J lost 3 bases, with 14 bases between them. Germline V gene lookup returns CDR1 SGDLS and CDR2 YYNGEE. This CDR3 has 13 residues. CDR3 in DNA: TGTGCCAGCTCCCAGGACGGACACTACGAGCAGTACTTC. Translated: CASSQDGHYEQYF.

The DNA for the CDR3 is TGTGCCAGCAGCCCTTACAACCCCGGACTAGCTCCGAGCGAGCAGTACTTC. Translation: CASSPYNPGLAPSEQYF. V is TRBV13 and J is TRBJ2-7, with 8 bases aligning to TRBD2. This CDR3 spans 17 amino acids. The junction had 18 bases not matched to a gene; V was cut back by 5 bases and J by 6 bases. Germline lookup yields CDR1 PRHDT and CDR2 FYEKMQ (reference sequence).

The chain couples TRBV15 to TRBJ1-3, with a possible D match to TRBD1 (5 bases). The CDR3 runs to 16 residues. Trimming removed 5 bases at V and 0 bases at J, with 14 bases between. The germline V gene has CDR1 LNHNV and CDR2 YYDKDF (reference sequence). CDR3 residues: CATSVGTAYSGNTIYF. CDR3 sequence (DNA): TGTGCCACCAGCGTAGGGACGGCTTACTCTGGAAACACCATATATTTT.